One sample yielded the 7 T cell receptor beta chains listed below, sequenced in a study of control samples from healthy donors and cancer patients. Measured with immunoSEQ multiplex PCR; TCRdb has only the in-frame clones, and not every one. The sample carries approximately 50,000 clones, about 85% recorded once. The specimen sequenced was PBMCs. Receptor source: a man between 60 and 75 years old with head and neck cancer.

V gene TRBV27 combines with J gene TRBJ2-5, with D perhaps given as TRBD1 or TRBD2 (5 bases each). CDR3 length: 14 amino acids. The V and J ends lost 4 bases and 7 bases respectively, with 16 bases between them. The V gene's germline CDR1 is MNHEY and CDR2 SMNVEV (reference sequence). The CDR3 sequence is CASSSEGTVGTQYF. The CDR3 coding sequence is TGTGCCAGCAGTTCCGAAGGGACGGTCGGGACCCAGTACTTC.

V usage is TRBV4-2 and J usage is TRBJ2-5, with D perhaps given as TRBD1 or TRBD2 (5 bases each). CDR1 LGHNA and CDR2 YNFKEQ come from the germline V gene. The CDR3 loop spans 13 amino acids. V was clipped by 3 bases and J by 4 bases, with 9 bases between them. DNA of the CDR3: TGTGCCAGCAGCCAGGGACGATCAGAGACCCAGTACTTC. Its translation: CASSQGRSETQYF.

The chain uses TRBV10-1 and TRBJ2-1; TRBD2 matches at 8 bases. The CDR3 length is 14 residues. With 8 bases clipped from V and 9 bases from J, the junction kept 12 bases outside the gene matches. Germline CDR1 is WNHNN and CDR2 is SYGVQD (reference sequence). The chain's CDR3 is CASPPSGTSCEQFF. DNA of the CDR3: TGCGCCAGCCCACCCTCCGGGACTAGTTGTGAGCAGTTCTTC.

This clone was recorded only once. The chain carries TRBV5-1 and TRBJ2-1; D perhaps matches TRBD2 (6 bases). This CDR3 contains 15 residues. V shed 4 bases and J shed 5 bases, with 16 bases lying between them. CDR1 is SGHRS and CDR2 is YFSETQ in the germline V gene. The CDR3 protein is CASSIAEPSNNEQFF. CDR3 DNA: TGCGCCAGCAGCATAGCGGAACCAAGTAACAATGAGCAGTTCTTC.

The rearrangement joins TRBV7-9 to TRBJ1-5; D remains ambiguous. The CDR3 has 13 amino acids. Germline values: CDR1 SEHNR, CDR2 FQNEAQ (reference sequence). Trimming stripped 5 bases from V and 7 bases from J, with 12 bases between. In DNA, the CDR3 is TGTGCCAGCAGCCGAAGTGGAGGACAGCCCCAGCATTTT. It translates to CASSRSGGQPQHF.

The chain has TRBV7-2 and TRBJ1-2; 9 positions agree with TRBD1. This CDR3 spans 15 amino acids. J gave up 3 bases and V 5 bases, and 7 bases lay outside the gene matches. Per germline, CDR1 SGHTA and CDR2 FQGNSA. CDR3 amino acids: CASSPRDRADYGYTF. CDR3 sequence (DNA): TGTGCCAGCAGCCCCAGGGACAGGGCGGACTATGGCTACACCTTC.

J is TRBJ1-1 and V is TRBV3-1 (or the pseudogene TRBV3-2); TRBD1 is a possible D gene (5 bases). The ends were cut back, 11 bases at V and 5 bases at J, with 15 bases in the middle. Germline V gene lookup returns CDR1 LGHDT and CDR2 YNNKEL (reference sequence). The CDR3 totals 12 residues. The CDR3 DNA follows: TGTGCCGTCTCCGGGGGGAGGACTGAAGCTTTCTTT. Translating gives CAVSGGRTEAFF.